Listed below are T cell receptor beta chains from one sample, sequenced in a study of Ad26.COV2.S vaccination and SARS-CoV-2 variants. Sequencing used immunoSEQ multiplex PCR; TCRdb keeps in-frame clones, though not all of them. Here the sample spans hundreds of thousands of clones, roughly 90% being singletons. Sequenced material: peripheral blood, taken in a trial of Ad26.COV2.S vaccine versus placebo. These receptors came from a person aged 18-65 years who received the Ad26.COV2.S COVID-19 vaccine or a placebo. Both conserved end residues are part of each CDR3. A D gene is named only where the DNA matches it firmly. A clone size is listed for some rows: how often the clone was seen (once, few, many), or a class if it is expanded.

J gene	D gene	V gene	clone size	CDR3 protein	CDR3 DNA
TRBJ1-2	TRBD1	TRBV5-6	NA	CASSLTGVDYGYTF	TGTGCCAGCAGCTTAACAGGGGTTGACTATGGCTACACCTTC
TRBJ1-1	TRBD1	TRBV10-1	NA	CASSEDRGNTEAFF	TGCGCCAGCAGCGAGGACAGGGGGAACACTGAAGCTTTCTTT
TRBJ1-2	NA	TRBV4-3	NA	CASSQGFSARSYGYTF	TGCGCCAGCAGCCAAGGATTCTCTGCCCGATCTTATGGCTACACCTTC
TRBJ2-1	TRBD2	TRBV11-3	few	CASSWSGTSGVLNEQFF	TGTGCCAGCAGCTGGAGTGGGACTAGCGGGGTGCTGAATGAGCAGTTCTTC
TRBJ2-1	NA	TRBV19	NA	CASSRPATVYNEQFF	TGTGCCAGTAGCCGTCCCGCCACGGTATACAATGAGCAGTTCTTC
TRBJ1-6	NA	TRBV5-4	NA	CASSLDSSNSPLHF	TGTGCCAGCAGCTTGGACAGCTCCAATTCACCCCTCCACTTT
TRBJ2-5	NA	TRBV7-9	once	CASSFTGQETQYF	TGTGCCAGCAGCTTTACAGGCCAAGAGACCCAGTACTTC
TRBJ2-7	NA	TRBV20-1	NA	CSASVAGQPYEQYF	TGCAGTGCTAGTGTGGCGGGACAACCCTACGAGCAGTACTTC
TRBJ2-2	NA	TRBV7-8	few	CASSLPSDTGELFF	TGTGCCAGCAGTCTTCCGAGCGACACCGGGGAGCTGTTTTTT
TRBJ2-3	TRBD2	TRBV7-7	NA	CASSLGLAGADTQYF	TGTGCTAGCAGCCTCGGACTAGCGGGAGCAGATACGCAGTATTTT
TRBJ1-3	NA	TRBV5-8	NA	CASSWTNSGNTIYF	TGTGCCAGCAGCTGGACCAACTCTGGAAACACCATATATTTT
TRBJ1-2	NA	TRBV10-3	NA	CATDPLGGLSGYTF	TGTGCCACAGACCCCTTAGGGGGACTATCTGGCTACACCTTC
TRBJ1-2	NA	TRBV9	NA	CASSGQPNYGYTF	TGTGCCAGCAGCGGACAGCCTAACTATGGCTACACCTTC
TRBJ1-3	NA	TRBV3-1/TRBV3-2	NA	CASSERAGYTIYF	TGTGCCAGCAGCGAACGCGCCGGTTACACCATATATTTT
TRBJ1-1	NA	TRBV5-4	NA	CASSFPPGGPEAFF	TGTGCCAGCAGCTTCCCTCCCGGAGGGCCTGAAGCTTTCTTT
TRBJ1-2	NA	TRBV9	NA	CASRSSAAAGYTF	TGTGCCAGCAGATCATCGGCGGCCGCAGGCTACACCTTC
TRBJ1-1	NA	TRBV29-1	NA	CSVIENGNTEAFF	TGCAGCGTCATAGAAAATGGGAACACTGAAGCTTTCTTT
TRBJ2-5	NA	TRBV5-6	once	CASSWGTVETQYF	TGTGCCAGCAGCTGGGGCACGGTTGAGACCCAGTACTTC
TRBJ1-5	NA	TRBV5-6	NA	CASSLGAGNQPQHF	TGTGCCAGCAGCTTGGGGGCTGGCAATCAGCCCCAGCATTTT
TRBJ1-1	TRBD1	TRBV6-5	NA	CASSFDRAGTEAFF	TGTGCCAGCAGTTTCGACAGGGCCGGGACTGAAGCTTTCTTT
TRBJ1-3	TRBD1	TRBV19	NA	CASKTDRGRGNTIYF	TGTGCCAGTAAAACGGACAGGGGGCGAGGAAACACCATATATTTT
TRBJ2-1	NA	TRBV18	NA	CASSPNAREGQFF	TGTGCCAGCTCACCAAATGCCAGGGAAGGTCAGTTCTTC
TRBJ2-3	NA	TRBV11-1	NA	CASSLFRVPFTDTQYF	TGTGCCAGCAGCTTATTCAGGGTTCCCTTCACAGATACGCAGTATTTT
TRBJ2-3	TRBD1	TRBV7-2	once	CASSSGQGRADTQYF	TGTGCCAGCAGCTCCGGACAGGGAAGGGCAGATACGCAGTATTTT
TRBJ1-4	NA	TRBV30	NA	CAWSGTDTAHATNEKLFF	TGTGCCTGGAGCGGGACCGACACAGCCCATGCAACTAATGAAAAACTGTTTTTT
TRBJ1-4	NA	TRBV4-3	NA	CASSQKGGVRNEKLFF	TGCGCCAGCAGCCAGAAGGGAGGGGTAAGGAATGAAAAACTGTTTTTT
TRBJ1-1	NA	TRBV19	NA	CASSINVGTEAFF	TGTGCCAGTAGTATAAATGTGGGCACTGAAGCTTTCTTT
TRBJ2-7	NA	TRBV6-2/TRBV6-3	NA	CASSYGEENYEQYF	TGTGCCAGCAGTTACGGCGAGGAGAATTACGAGCAGTACTTC
TRBJ2-7	NA	TRBV18	NA	CASSPRPPHTSYEQYF	TGTGCCAGCTCACCAAGGCCCCCCCATACTTCCTACGAGCAGTACTTC
TRBJ2-3	NA	TRBV18	NA	CASSPTAGTDTQYF	TGTGCCAGCTCACCCACCGCCGGCACAGATACGCAGTATTTT
TRBJ1-5	NA	TRBV5-1	NA	CASSIQGGQPQHF	TGCGCCAGCAGCATTCAGGGAGGGCAGCCCCAGCATTTT
TRBJ1-4	NA	TRBV4-3	NA	CASSQGGGRPINEKLFF	TGCGCCAGCAGCCAAGGGGGGGGACGGCCTATTAATGAAAAACTGTTTTTT
TRBJ2-7	TRBD2	TRBV9	once	CASSVRTGGGYEQYF	TGTGCCAGCAGCGTGCGGACTGGGGGGGGCTACGAGCAGTACTTC